The present T cell receptor (beta chain) was sequenced within a study of T cell changes during pregnancy in multiple sclerosis. Here immunoSEQ multiplex PCR was the method, and the copy in TCRdb shows in-frame clones only, minus some. The data hold 25,000 to 35,000 clones, with around nine tenths observed a single time. V gave up 0 bases and J gave up 8 bases, with 17 bases separating them. CDR3 length: 15 amino acids. The germline gives CDR1 SGDLS, CDR2 YYNGEE. The input for sequencing was CD8+ T cells from peripheral blood mononuclear cells, taken before pregnancy. The TCR comes from a female donor with multiple sclerosis, enrolled in a pregnancy study. The chain employs TRBV9 and TRBJ1-1, with D possibly being TRBD1 (5 bases). CDR3 sequence reads: CASSVEPRTPGEAFF. The CDR3 region has the DNA TGTGCCAGCAGCGTAGAGCCAAGGACCCCAGGGGAAGCTTTCTTT.